Sequencing of this T cell receptor beta chain was carried out in a study of T cell responses to AZD1222 COVID-19 vaccine (dated by TCRdb to the early 2020s). With respect to the entire study: TCR sequencing covered some 250 trial participants: roughly 200 given two doses of AZD1222 and around 25 given two doses of MenACWY control vaccine. Trial participants were enrolled into age subgroups of 18-55, 56-69 and 70-plus years, which contained about 150, 28 and 57 TCR-sequenced participants, respectively.

The CDR3 regions of human TCRbeta chains were subjected to immunosequencing. Per the source publication's procedure: Repertoire TCRs were matched against a reference library of SARS-CoV-2-specific TCRs generated with the MIRA antigen-specificity platform. Breadth was defined as the fraction of unique TCRs that were SARS-CoV-2-associated. Depth was defined as the fraction of total T cells that were SARS-CoV-2-associated. Using the MIRA data, each spike-specific TCR was mapped to the spike region that the TCR reacts to and placed in a CD4 or CD8 class. Log10-transformed breadth and depth values were compared by one-way ANOVA with Sidak's multiple comparisons tests. In its TCRdb copy, this immuneACCESS table keeps in-frame sequences only and misses some clones. Where compared with another copy, unresolved V genes explain less than half of these, and the others have no known cause. For V, J and clone size, that table is used; D and trimming come from the DNA. The sample table holds about 39,000 clones, of which 88% were seen once. The leading ten clones occupy just under 25% of the sample.

The study at large found these results: A significant rise in spike-specific TCR breadth and depth was observed after two AZD1222 doses relative to day 0 and relative to MenACWY recipients. Participants were mostly white British and included more females than males, and it was suggested by the authors that clonal diversity may have been underestimated. CD4 TCRs associated with the vaccine covered the entire spike protein, and the dominant responses were in regions 160-218 and 743-854. Because no day 14 peak-response samples were available, the repertoires could be characterized only after the peak T cell response. The 56-69-year group was small, and its depth increase did not reach significance, likely because of low power. Conclusions about previously exposed vaccinees are limited because only six or seven AZD1222 recipients were SARS-CoV-2 seropositive at baseline. Epitopes outside the regions mutated in the B.1.351 and B.1.1.7 variants were reportedly recognized by nearly half of the unique spike-specific TCRs.

Notes on this clone: Its antigen specificity is not known. Base qualities are missing; no much larger clone stands one base away.

The sample's time point label is to be understood as: about 28 days (+/-7) after the second vaccine dose. Because spike-specific TCR depth and breadth did not differ between the two schedules, AZD1222 recipients who got a second dose at roughly 4 weeks were pooled with those who got a second dose at roughly 12 weeks. Vaccinee samples were obtained from the UK trials COV001 and COV002, which included a single-blind randomized controlled phase 2/3 trial of AZD1222 (ChAdOx1 nCoV-19) in healthy adults. For TCRbeta chain sequencing, PBMC samples from trial participants were taken at day 0 and at day 28 after the second dose. CDR1 and CDR2 are read off the germline V gene as SNHLY and FYNNEI. Spanning cysteine to phenylalanine, the CDR3 consists of 16 amino acids. CDR3 DNA only is kept here, 48 bases in frame from base 1. From V the trimming removes 6 bases and from J it removes 6 bases, while the gene matches leave 11 bases of the junction unaccounted for.

The V and J segments used are TRBV2 and TRBJ1-6; TRBD1 aligns with 7 central bases. The receptor was isolated from an adult who received the AZD1222 COVID-19 vaccine. The material was peripheral blood, obtained 28 days after the second AZD1222 dose. The CDR3 reads CASREHRTGSNSPLHF. The nucleotides read TGTGCCAGCAGGGAACATAGGACAGGAAGTAATTCACCCCTCCACTTT.